The 2 T cell receptor beta chains reported below all come from one sample, sequenced in a study of T cell changes during pregnancy in multiple sclerosis. Method: immunoSEQ multiplex PCR; TCRdb's copy keeps in-frame clones and lacks some. The table lists roughly 100,000 clones, 80% to 95% of them singletons. The sample was peripheral blood, taken after pregnancy. The source of these receptors is a female donor with multiple sclerosis, enrolled in a pregnancy study.

The V gene is TRBV15, the J gene TRBJ1-1; 10 bases match TRBD1. The germline V gene encodes CDR1 LNHNV and CDR2 YYDKDF (reference sequence). V was pared by 5 bases and J by 1 base, with 1 base of the junction left unmatched. The CDR3 is 14 residues long. The CDR3 DNA is TGTGCCACCAGCTGGACAGGGGGGAACACTGAAGCTTTCTTT. It codes for CATSWTGGNTEAFF.

The gene calls are TRBV28 and TRBJ1-4; D possibly corresponds to TRBD1 (6 bases). V was pared by 7 bases and J by 3 bases, with 12 bases between. This CDR3 is 14 amino acids long. Per germline, CDR1 MDHEN and CDR2 SYDVKM. CDR3 loop: CASIGGASNEKLFF. In nucleotides, the CDR3 is TGTGCCAGCATCGGGGGGGCTTCTAATGAAAAACTGTTTTTT.